This TCR beta chain was observed in a study of CXCR3-negative and CXCR3-positive naive CD8 T cells (dated by TCRdb to about 2019). In terms of the full investigation: In total, roughly 150 million TRB reads were obtained, or roughly 1.5 +/- 0.3 million reads per library. Data from about 10 donors, pooled across two independent experiments, went into the diversity and physicochemical repertoire analyses. Naive subsets from five or six donors and memory cells from 3 donors were included in the TRBV-TRBJ cluster analysis. What the study reported, not specific to this receptor: Freshly isolated PBMCs were used for most assays because CXCR3 expression went down partially after cryopreservation. Compared with CXCR3-negative naive cells, CXCR3-positive naive cells had TRB CDR3s with higher hydrophobicity (lower Kidera factor 4), lower energy, and higher strength and volume indices. TRBV-TRBJ usage was similar between naive CXCR3-negative and CXCR3-positive cells from the same donor, while memory cells showed distinct patterns. Because surface CD5, which is linked to self-reactivity in mice, was comparable between the naive subsets, TCR interaction strength was also inferred from the physicochemical properties of TRB CDR3s. Both naive subsets had comparably high repertoire diversity, while memory CD8+ T cells had much lower repertoire diversity.

These reads were obtained on a NextSeq 550. The Human TCR Profiling Kit (MiLaboratory) was used to make UMI-labeled 5' RACE TRB cDNA libraries. The full amount of extracted RNA was used for cDNA synthesis, and the full amount of resulting cDNA was used for PCR amplification. Libraries were prepared in parallel with an identical number of PCR cycles. Under the source paper's analysis protocol: About 54,000 +/- 9,700 unique UMI-labeled TRB cDNA molecules per library were extracted with MIGEC and MiXCR, with at least two reads per UMI required. On average, each library contained approximately 40,000 +/- 10,000 functional in-frame TRB CDR3 nucleotide clonotypes without stop codons. After downsampling to 5000 UMI-labeled TRB molecules per sample, diversity metrics, including normalized Shannon-Wiener and Chao1, were computed in VDJtools. For the central five CDR3 residues, VDJtools calculated physicochemical properties weighted by clonotype size, namely interaction energy, strength, volume and Kidera factor 4. Through TCRdb reprocessing, the reads give one entry per CDR3 protein sequence; DNA is omitted. The V and J calls, along with clone size, are taken from TCRdb and not from the paper's own processing. The table for this sample shows approximately 83,000 distinct CDR3 sequences. The ten largest account for 1.7% of the sample.

For every CD8+ T cell subset, 300,000 cells were flow-sorted straight into RLT lysis buffer, and each subset was sorted in triplicate. To exclude memory contaminants, naive CD8+ T cells were stringently defined as CD45RO-CCR7+CD27+CD95-. Standard density gradient centrifugation was used to isolate peripheral blood mononuclear cells from buffy coats. Naive CXCR3-negative and CXCR3-positive CD8+ T cells were flow-sorted using a FACSAria III. Total RNA was extracted from sorted cells using an RNeasy Mini Kit. To note about this clonotype: No antigen is known for it.

CDR1 and CDR2 are drawn from the germline V gene: SGHTA, FQGTGA. Measured from the cysteine to the phenylalanine, the CDR3 is 13 residues long. The DNA is not on file. Sample: naive CXCR3- CD8+ T cells from blood. Sample cell subset or site, as interpreted from the label and publication: CD45RO-CCR7+CD27+CD95- naive CD8+ T cells lacking CXCR3 (TNR3-). This sequence was found in a human donor in good health. Some clones in this sample may be carry-over from other donors' samples. Recombination connected TRBV7-3 to TRBJ2-7; TCRdb's D call, TRBD2, is unchecked because there is no DNA. The CDR3 loop reads CASSLNSGDEQYF.